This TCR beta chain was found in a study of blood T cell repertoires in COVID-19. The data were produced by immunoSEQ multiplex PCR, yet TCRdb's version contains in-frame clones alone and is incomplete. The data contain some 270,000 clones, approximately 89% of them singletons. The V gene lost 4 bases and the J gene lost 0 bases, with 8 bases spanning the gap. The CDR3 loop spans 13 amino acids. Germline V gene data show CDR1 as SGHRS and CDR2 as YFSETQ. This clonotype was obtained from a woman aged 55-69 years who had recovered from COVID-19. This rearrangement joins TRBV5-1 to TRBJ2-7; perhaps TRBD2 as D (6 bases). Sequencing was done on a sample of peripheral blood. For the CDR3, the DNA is TGCGCCAGCAGCGCGGGGAGCTCCTACGAGCAGTACTTC. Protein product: CASSAGSSYEQYF.